The 3 T cell receptor beta chains below all came from one sample that was sequenced in a study of cytomegalovirus exposure and HLA in healthy donors. The study ran its PCR with 60 Vbeta and 13 Jbeta primers. The data were produced by immunoSEQ multiplex PCR, yet TCRdb's version contains in-frame clones alone and is incomplete. In total, the table holds around 50,000 clones. The sample consisted of PBMCs. Receptors were obtained from a male donor in good health and CMV-seropositive.

The rearrangement links TRBV13 to TRBJ2-3, with D hard to call. The CDR3 has 13 residues. V lost 5 bases and J lost 0, with 6 bases in between. Germline values: CDR1 PRHDT, CDR2 FYEKMQ (reference sequence). CDR3 in DNA: TGTGCCAGCAGCCCGACTAGCACAGATACGCAGTATTTT. Its protein is CASSPTSTDTQYF.

The rearrangement joins TRBV29-1 to TRBJ2-7; 8 bases are a match to TRBD1. The trim removed 3 bases at V and 2 bases at J, leaving 9 bases unmatched. Germline V gene lookup returns CDR1 SQVTM and CDR2 ANQGSEA. The CDR3 consists of 15 residues. CDR3 sequence (DNA): TGCAGCGTTGAGGGGGCGGGACAGGACCCCTACGAGCAGTACTTC. Residues: CSVEGAGQDPYEQYF.

The J gene is TRBJ1-1, the V gene TRBV5-1; TRBD1 aligns across 10 bases. Germline V CDR1 and CDR2: SGHRS, YFSETQ. J lost 1 base, V lost 3 bases, and 3 bases had no gene match. CDR3 length: 15 residues. CDR3 DNA sequence: TGCGCCAGCAGCTCTCGACAGGGGGCGAACACTGAAGCTTTCTTT. Translating it yields CASSSRQGANTEAFF.